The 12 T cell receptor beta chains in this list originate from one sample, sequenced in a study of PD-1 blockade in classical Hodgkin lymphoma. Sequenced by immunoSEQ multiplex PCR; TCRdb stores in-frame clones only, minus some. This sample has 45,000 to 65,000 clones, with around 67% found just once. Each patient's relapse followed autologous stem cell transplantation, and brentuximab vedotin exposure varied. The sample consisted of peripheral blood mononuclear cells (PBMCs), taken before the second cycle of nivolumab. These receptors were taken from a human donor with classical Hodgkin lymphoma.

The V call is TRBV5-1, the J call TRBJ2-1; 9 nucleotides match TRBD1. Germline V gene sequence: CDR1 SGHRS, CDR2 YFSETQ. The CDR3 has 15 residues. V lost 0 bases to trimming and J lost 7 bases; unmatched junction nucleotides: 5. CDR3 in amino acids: CASSLEGGTGNEQFF. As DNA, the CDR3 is TGCGCCAGCAGCTTGGAAGGCGGGACAGGGAATGAGCAGTTCTTC.

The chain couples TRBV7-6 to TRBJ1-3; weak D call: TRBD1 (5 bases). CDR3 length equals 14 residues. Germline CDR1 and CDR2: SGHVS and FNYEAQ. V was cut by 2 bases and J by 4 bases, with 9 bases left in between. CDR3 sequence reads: CASSLNTGGNTIYF. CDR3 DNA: TGTGCCAGCAGCTTAAATACAGGCGGAAACACCATATATTTT.

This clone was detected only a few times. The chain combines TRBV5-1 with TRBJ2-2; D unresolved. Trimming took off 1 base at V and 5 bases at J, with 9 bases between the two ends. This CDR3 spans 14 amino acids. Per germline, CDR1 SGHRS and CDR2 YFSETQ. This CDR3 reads CASSLSKGTGELFF. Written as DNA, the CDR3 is TGCGCCAGCAGCTTGTCAAAGGGAACCGGGGAGCTGTTTTTT. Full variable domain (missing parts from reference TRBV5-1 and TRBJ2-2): KAGVTQTPRYLIKTRGQQVTLSCSPISGHRSVSWYQQTPGQGLQFLFEYFSETQRNKGNFPGRFSGRQFSNSRSEMNVSTLELGDSALYLCASSLSKGTGELFFGEGSRLTVL.

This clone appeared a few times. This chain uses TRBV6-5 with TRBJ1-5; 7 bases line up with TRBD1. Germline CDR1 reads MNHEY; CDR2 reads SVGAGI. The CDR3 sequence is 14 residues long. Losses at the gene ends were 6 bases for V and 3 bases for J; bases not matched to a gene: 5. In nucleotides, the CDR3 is TGTGCCAGCAGCCCTACAGGGGACAATCAGCCCCAGCATTTT. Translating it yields CASSPTGDNQPQHF.

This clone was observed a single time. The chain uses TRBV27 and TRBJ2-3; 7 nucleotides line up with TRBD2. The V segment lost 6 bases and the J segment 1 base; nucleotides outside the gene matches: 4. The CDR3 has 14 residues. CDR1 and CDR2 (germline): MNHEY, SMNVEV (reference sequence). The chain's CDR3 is CASRAGTGTDTQYF. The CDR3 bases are TGTGCCAGCAGAGCGGGGACTGGCACAGATACGCAGTATTTT.

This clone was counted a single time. The chain's CDR3 is CASSLVHDTEAFF. CDR3 DNA: TGTGCCAGCAGTTTAGTACACGACACTGAAGCTTTCTTT. The V and J genes are TRBV28 and TRBJ1-1; the D is unclear. Trimming left V 2 bases short and J 3 bases short, with 7 bases between. The CDR3 runs to 13 residues. CDR1 MDHEN and CDR2 SYDVKM come from the germline V gene.

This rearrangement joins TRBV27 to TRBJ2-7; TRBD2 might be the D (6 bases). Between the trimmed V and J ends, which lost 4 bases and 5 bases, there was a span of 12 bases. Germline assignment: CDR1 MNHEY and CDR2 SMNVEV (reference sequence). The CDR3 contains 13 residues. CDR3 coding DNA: TGTGCCAGCAGTTCCGGGAGATATAACGAGCAGTACTTC. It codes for CASSSGRYNEQYF.

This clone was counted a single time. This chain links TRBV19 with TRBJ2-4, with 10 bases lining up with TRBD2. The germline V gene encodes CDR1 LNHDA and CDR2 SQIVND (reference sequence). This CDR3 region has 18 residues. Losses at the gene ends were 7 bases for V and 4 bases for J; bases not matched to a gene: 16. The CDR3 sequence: CASTIRLAGEGLKNIQYF. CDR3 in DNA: TGTGCCAGTACTATTCGGCTAGCGGGAGAAGGTTTGAAAAACATTCAGTACTTC. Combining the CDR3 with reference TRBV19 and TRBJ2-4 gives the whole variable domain DGGITQSPKYLFRKEGQNVTLSCEQNLNHDAMYWYRQDPGQGLRLIYYSQIVNDFQKGDIAEGYSVSREKKESFPLTVTSAQKNPTAFYLCASTIRLAGEGLKNIQYFGAGTRLSVL.

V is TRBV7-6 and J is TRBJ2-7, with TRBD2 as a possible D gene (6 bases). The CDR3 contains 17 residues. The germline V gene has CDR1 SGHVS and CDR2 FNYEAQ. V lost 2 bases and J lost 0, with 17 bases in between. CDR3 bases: TGTGCCAGCAGCTTAATGGGGCGGCGGGACTTCTCCTACGAGCAGTACTTC. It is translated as CASSLMGRRDFSYEQYF. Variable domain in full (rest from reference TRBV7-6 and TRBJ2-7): GAGVSQSPRYKVTKRGQDVALRCDPISGHVSLYWYRQALGQGPEFLTYFNYEAQQDKSGLPNDRFSAERPEGSISTLTIQRTEQRDSAMYRCASSLMGRRDFSYEQYFGPGTRLTVT.

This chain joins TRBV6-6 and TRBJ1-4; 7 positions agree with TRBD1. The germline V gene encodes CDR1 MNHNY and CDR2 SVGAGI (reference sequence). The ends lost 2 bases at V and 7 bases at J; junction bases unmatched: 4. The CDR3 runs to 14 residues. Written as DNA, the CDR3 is TGTGCCAGCAGTTACCCCGACAGGGCTGAAAAACTGTTTTTT. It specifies CASSYPDRAEKLFF.

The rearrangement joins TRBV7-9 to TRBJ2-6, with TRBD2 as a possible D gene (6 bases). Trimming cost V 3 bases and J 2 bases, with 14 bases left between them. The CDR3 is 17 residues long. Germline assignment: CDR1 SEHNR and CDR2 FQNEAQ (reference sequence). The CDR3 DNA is TGTGCCAGCAGCTTTTACGGGAGCCTGACTGGGGCCAACGTCCTGACTTTC. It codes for CASSFYGSLTGANVLTF.

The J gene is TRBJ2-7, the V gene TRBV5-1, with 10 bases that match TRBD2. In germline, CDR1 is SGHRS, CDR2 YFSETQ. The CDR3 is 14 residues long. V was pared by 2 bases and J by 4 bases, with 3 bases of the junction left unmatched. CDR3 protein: CASSFASGSYEQYF. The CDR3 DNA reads TGCGCCAGCAGCTTCGCTAGCGGGAGTTACGAGCAGTACTTC.